Given below is one T cell receptor beta chain in context. The sample originates from a study of T cell changes during pregnancy in multiple sclerosis. The method was immunoSEQ multiplex PCR; TCRdb's version includes in-frame clones alone and lacks a portion of them. Here the sample spans tens of thousands of clones, 94% being singletons. The CDR3 spans 15 residues. Germline assignment: CDR1 KGHSH and CDR2 LQKENI. Between the trimmed V and J ends, which lost 3 bases and 4 bases, there was a span of 14 bases. The V and J genes are TRBV18 and TRBJ2-3, with D tentatively TRBD1 (6 bases). The clonotype comes from a female donor with multiple sclerosis, enrolled in a pregnancy study. This sample comprised CD4+ T cells from peripheral blood mononuclear cells, obtained in the first trimester of pregnancy. The CDR3 spells CASSPGTTFSDTQYF. CDR3 nucleotide sequence: TGTGCCAGCTCACCCGGGACAACCTTCTCAGATACGCAGTATTTT.